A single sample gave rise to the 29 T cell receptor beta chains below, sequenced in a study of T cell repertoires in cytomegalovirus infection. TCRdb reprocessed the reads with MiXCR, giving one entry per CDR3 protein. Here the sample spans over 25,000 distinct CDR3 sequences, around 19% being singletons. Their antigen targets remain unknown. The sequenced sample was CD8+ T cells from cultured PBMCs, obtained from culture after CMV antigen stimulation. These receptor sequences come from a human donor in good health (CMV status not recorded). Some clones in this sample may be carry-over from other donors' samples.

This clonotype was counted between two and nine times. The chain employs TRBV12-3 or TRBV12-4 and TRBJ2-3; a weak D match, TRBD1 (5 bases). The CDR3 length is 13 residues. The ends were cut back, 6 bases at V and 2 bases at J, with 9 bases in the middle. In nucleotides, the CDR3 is TGTGCCAGCAGCTTGACAGACACAGATACGCAGTATTTT. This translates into CASSLTDTDTQYF.

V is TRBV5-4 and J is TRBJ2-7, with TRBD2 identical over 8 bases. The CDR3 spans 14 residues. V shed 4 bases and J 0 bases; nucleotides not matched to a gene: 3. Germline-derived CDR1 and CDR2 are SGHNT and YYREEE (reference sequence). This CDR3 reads CASSQRESSYEQYF. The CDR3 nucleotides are TGTGCCAGCAGCCAGCGGGAGAGCTCCTACGAGCAGTACTTC.

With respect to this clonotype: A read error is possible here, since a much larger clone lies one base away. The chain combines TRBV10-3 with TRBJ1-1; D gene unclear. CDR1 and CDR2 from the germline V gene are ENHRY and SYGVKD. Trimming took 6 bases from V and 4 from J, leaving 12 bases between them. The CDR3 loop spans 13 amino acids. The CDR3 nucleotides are TGTGCCATCAGGGACTGGGGTTCCACTGAAGCTTTCTTT. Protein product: CAIRDWGSTEAFF.

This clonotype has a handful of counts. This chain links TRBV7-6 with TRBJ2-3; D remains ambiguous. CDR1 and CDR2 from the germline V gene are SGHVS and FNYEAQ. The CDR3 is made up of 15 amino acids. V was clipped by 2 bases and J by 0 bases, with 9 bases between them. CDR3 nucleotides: TGTGCCAGCAGCTTACTTTCTACTAGCACAGATACGCAGTATTTT. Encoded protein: CASSLLSTSTDTQYF.

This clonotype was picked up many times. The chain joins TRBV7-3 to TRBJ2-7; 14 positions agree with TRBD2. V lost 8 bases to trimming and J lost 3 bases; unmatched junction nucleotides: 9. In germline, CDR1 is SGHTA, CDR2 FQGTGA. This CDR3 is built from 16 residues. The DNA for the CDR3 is TGTGCCAGCGGGACTAGCGGGGGACCATACCTCTACGAGCAGTACTTC. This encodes CASGTSGGPYLYEQYF.

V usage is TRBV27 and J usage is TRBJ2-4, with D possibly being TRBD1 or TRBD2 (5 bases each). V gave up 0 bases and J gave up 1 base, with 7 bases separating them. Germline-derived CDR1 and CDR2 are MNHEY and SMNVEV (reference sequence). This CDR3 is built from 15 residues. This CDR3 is CASSLSWGAKNIQYF. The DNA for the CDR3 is TGTGCCAGCAGTTTATCGTGGGGGGCCAAAAACATTCAGTACTTC.

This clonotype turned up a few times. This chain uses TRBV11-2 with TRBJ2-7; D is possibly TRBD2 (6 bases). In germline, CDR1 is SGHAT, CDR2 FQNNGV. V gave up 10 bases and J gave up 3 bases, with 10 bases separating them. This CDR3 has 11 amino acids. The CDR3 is CATGLFYEQYF. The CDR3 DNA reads TGTGCCACGGGACTTTTCTACGAGCAGTACTTC.

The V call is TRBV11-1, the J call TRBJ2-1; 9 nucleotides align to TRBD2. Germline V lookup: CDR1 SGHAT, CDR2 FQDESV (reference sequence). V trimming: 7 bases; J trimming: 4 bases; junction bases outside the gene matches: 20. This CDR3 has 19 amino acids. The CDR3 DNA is TGTGCCAGCACCGGTAATAGCGGGAGAGCCAACCACGCTTACAATGAGCAGTTCTTC. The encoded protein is CASTGNSGRANHAYNEQFF.

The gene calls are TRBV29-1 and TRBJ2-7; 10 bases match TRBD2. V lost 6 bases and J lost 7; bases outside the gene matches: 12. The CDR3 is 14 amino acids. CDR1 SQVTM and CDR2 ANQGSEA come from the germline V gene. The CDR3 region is CSVGVLAGAGEQYF. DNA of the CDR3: TGCAGCGTGGGGGTGCTAGCGGGAGCGGGAGAGCAGTACTTC.

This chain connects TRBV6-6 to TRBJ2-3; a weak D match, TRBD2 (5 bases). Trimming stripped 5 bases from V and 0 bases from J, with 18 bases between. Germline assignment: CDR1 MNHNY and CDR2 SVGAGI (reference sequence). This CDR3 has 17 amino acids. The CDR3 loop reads CASSSEGWRTSTDTQYF. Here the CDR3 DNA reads TGTGCCAGCAGTAGCGAAGGTTGGCGGACTAGCACAGATACGCAGTATTTT.

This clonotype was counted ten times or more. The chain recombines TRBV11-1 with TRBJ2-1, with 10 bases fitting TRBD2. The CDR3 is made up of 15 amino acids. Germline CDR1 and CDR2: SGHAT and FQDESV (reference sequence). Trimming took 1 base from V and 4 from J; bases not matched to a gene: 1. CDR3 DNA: TGTGCCAGCAGCTTAGGGACTAGCGGATACAATGAGCAGTTCTTC. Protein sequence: CASSLGTSGYNEQFF.

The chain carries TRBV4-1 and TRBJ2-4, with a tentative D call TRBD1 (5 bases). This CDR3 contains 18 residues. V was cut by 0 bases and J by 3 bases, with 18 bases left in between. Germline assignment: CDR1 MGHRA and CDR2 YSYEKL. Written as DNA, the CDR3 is TGCGCCAGCAGCCAAGATGGGGCTGGAGAGGACGTCAAAAACATTCAGTACTTC. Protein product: CASSQDGAGEDVKNIQYF.

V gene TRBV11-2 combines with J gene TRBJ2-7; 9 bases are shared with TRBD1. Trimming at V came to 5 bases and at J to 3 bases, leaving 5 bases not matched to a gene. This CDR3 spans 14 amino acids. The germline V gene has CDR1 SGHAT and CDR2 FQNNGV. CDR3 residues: CASSQGQGGYEQYF. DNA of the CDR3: TGTGCCAGCAGCCAGGGACAGGGTGGCTACGAGCAGTACTTC.

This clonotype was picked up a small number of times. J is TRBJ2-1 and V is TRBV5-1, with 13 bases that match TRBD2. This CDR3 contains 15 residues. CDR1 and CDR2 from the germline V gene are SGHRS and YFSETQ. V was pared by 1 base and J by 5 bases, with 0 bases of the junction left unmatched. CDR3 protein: CASSLTSGRDNEQFF. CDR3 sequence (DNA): TGCGCCAGCAGCTTGACTAGCGGGAGGGACAATGAGCAGTTCTTC. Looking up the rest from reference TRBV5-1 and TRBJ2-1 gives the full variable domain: KAGVTQTPRYLIKTRGQQVTLSCSPISGHRSVSWYQQTPGQGLQFLFEYFSETQRNKGNFPGRFSGRQFSNSRSEMNVSTLELGDSALYLCASSLTSGRDNEQFFGPGTRLTVL.

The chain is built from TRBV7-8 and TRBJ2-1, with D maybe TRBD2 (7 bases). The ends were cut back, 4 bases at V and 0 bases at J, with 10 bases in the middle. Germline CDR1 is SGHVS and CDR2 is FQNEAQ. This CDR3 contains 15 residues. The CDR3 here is CASSSRGASYNEQFF. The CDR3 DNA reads TGTGCCAGCAGCTCCCGGGGGGCCTCCTACAATGAGCAGTTCTTC.

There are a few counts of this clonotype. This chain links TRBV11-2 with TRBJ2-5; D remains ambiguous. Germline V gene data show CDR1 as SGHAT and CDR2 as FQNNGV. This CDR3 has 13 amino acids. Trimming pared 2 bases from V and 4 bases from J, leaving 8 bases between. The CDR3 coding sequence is TGTGCCAGCAGCTTAACTTTCAGAGAGACCCAGTACTTC. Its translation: CASSLTFRETQYF.

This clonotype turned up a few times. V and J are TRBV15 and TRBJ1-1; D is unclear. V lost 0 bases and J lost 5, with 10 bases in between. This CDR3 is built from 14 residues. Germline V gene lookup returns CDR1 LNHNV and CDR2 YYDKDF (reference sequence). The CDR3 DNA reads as TGTGCCACCAGCAGAGATCGCGGGGTGACTGAAGCTTTCTTT. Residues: CATSRDRGVTEAFF.

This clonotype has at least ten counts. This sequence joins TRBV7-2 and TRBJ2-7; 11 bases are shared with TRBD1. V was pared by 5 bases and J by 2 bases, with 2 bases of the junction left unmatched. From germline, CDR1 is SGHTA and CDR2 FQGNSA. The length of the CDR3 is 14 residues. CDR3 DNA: TGTGCCAGCAGCCGGGGACAGGGGGCCTACGAGCAGTACTTC. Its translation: CASSRGQGAYEQYF.

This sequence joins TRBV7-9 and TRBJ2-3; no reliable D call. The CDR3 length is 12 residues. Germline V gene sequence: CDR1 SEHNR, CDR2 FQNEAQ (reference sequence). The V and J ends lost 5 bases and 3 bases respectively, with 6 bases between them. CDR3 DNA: TGTGCCAGCAGCCCAGAGACAGATACGCAGTATTTT. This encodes CASSPETDTQYF.

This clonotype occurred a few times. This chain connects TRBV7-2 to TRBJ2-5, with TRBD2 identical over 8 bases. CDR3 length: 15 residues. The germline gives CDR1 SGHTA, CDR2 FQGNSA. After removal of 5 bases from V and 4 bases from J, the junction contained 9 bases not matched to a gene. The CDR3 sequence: CASSPEREGLETQYF. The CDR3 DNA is TGTGCCAGCAGCCCCGAACGGGAGGGCCTAGAGACCCAGTACTTC.

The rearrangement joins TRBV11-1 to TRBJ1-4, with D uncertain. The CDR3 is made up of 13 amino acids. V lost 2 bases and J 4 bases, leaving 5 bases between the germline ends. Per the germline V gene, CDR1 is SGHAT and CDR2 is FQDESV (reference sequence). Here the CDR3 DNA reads TGTGCCAGCAGCTTACGGAGTAATGAAAAACTGTTTTTT. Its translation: CASSLRSNEKLFF.

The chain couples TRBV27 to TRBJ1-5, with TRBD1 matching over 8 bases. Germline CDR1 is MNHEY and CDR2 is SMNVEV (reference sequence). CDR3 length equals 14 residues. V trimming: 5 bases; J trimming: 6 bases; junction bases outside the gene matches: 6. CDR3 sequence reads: CASSKQGGGQPQHF. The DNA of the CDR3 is TGTGCCAGCAGTAAACAGGGGGGGGGTCAGCCCCAGCATTTT.

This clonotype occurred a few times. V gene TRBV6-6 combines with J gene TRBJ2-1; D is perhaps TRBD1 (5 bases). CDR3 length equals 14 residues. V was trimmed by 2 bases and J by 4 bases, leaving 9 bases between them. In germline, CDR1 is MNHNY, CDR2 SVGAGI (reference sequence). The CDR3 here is CASSYAGIYNEQFF. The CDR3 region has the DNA TGTGCCAGCAGTTACGCAGGGATATACAATGAGCAGTTCTTC.

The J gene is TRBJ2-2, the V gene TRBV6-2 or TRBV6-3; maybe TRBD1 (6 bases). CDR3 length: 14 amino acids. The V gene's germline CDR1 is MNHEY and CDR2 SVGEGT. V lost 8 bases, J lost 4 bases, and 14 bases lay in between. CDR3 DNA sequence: TGTGCCAGCTGTTCCAGGGGTTTCACCGGGGAGCTGTTTTTT. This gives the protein CASCSRGFTGELFF.

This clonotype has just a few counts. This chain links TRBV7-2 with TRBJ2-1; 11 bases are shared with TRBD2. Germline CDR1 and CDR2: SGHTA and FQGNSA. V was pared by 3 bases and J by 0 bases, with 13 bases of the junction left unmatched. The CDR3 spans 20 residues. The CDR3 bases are TGTGCCAGCAGCTTTCGGACTAGCGGGCGCCTCCTAAGCTCCTACAATGAGCAGTTCTTC. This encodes CASSFRTSGRLLSSYNEQFF.

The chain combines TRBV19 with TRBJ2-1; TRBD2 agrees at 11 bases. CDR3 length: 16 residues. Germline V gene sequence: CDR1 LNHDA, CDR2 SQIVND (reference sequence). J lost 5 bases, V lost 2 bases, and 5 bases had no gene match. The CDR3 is CASSILAGGANNEQFF. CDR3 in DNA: TGTGCCAGTAGTATATTAGCGGGAGGGGCCAACAATGAGCAGTTCTTC. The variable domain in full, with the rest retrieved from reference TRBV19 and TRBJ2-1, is DGGITQSPKYLFRKEGQNVTLSCEQNLNHDAMYWYRQDPGQGLRLIYYSQIVNDFQKGDIAEGYSVSREKKESFPLTVTSAQKNPTAFYLCASSILAGGANNEQFFGPGTRLTVL.

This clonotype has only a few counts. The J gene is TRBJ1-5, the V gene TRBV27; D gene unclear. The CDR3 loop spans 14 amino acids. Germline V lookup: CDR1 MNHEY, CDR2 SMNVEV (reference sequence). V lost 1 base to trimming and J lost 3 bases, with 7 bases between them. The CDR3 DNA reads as TGTGCCAGCAGTTTATTCGGATTCAATCAGCCCCAGCATTTT. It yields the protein CASSLFGFNQPQHF.

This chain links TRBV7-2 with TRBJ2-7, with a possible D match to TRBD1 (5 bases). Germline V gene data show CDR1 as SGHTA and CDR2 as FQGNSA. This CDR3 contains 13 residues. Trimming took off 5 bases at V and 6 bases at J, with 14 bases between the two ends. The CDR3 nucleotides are TGTGCCAGCAGCCTTGGACCAAGGGGCGAGCAGTACTTC. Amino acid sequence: CASSLGPRGEQYF.

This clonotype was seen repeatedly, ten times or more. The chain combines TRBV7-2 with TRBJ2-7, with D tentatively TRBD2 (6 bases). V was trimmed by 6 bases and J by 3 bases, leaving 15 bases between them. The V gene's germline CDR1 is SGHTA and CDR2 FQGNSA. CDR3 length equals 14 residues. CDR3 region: CASRKEGNSYEQYF. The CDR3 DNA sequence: TGTGCCAGCAGAAAGGAGGGTAACAGCTACGAGCAGTACTTC.